The clone carrying this T cell receptor beta chain appeared a single time. The data were taken from a study of control samples from healthy donors and cancer patients. Profiled with immunoSEQ multiplex PCR; TCRdb holds only in-frame clones, not every one. The data show roughly 120,000 clones, about nine tenths seen once. Sequences were obtained from blood. The source of this sequence is a human donor in good health. The donor label of this sample is uncertain.

CDR3 residues: CASSLAVAGFGYTF. CDR3 nucleotides: TGCGCCAGCAGCTTGGCCGTGGCAGGGTTCGGCTACACCTTC. J is TRBJ1-2 and V is TRBV5-1; D possibly corresponds to TRBD1 (5 bases). The CDR3 sequence is 14 residues long. V shed 0 bases and J shed 8 bases, with 14 bases lying between them. Germline CDR1 reads SGHRS; CDR2 reads YFSETQ.